This T cell receptor beta chain is drawn from a study of T-cell reconstitution after alpha-beta-depleted transplantation in children. Unique molecular identifiers were incorporated during preparation of the TCRbeta library. TCRdb passed the PCR reads through MiXCR, listing each CDR3 protein once. The table shows some 520,000 distinct CDR3 sequences, with around a third occurring only once. This CDR3 spans 15 amino acids. The germline CDR1 and CDR2 sequences are DFQATT and SNEGSKA (reference sequence). V was clipped by 0 bases and J by 5 bases, with 16 bases between them. This specimen was PBMCs from the stem cell graft donor, taken from the stem cell graft. This rearrangement joins TRBV20-1 to TRBJ1-1; possibly TRBD1 for D (5 bases). This clonotype was sampled from a human donor who donated a stem cell graft to a child with aplastic anemia. CDR3 sequence reads: CSARDHGRVLTEAFF. CDR3 nucleotide sequence: TGCAGTGCTAGAGATCATGGCAGGGTCCTTACTGAAGCTTTCTTT.